The TCR beta chain described here comes from a study of blood T cell repertoires in COVID-19. Authors' analysis steps: It was from reference gene primer amplification that nucleated cell counts were estimated. TCRdb's table, derived via immunoSEQ multiplex PCR, lists solely in-frame clones and lacks some. V and J calls and clone size are those listed in that table; D and trimming were worked out from the DNA. The sample carries about 440,000 clones, roughly 90% recorded once. This clone turned up a few times. The material sequenced was peripheral blood. The receptor was derived from a woman aged 30 to 39 with acute or convalescent COVID-19.

CDR3 loop: CASSVSPGQPQHF. CDR3 in DNA: TGTGCCAGCAGTGTGTCACCAGGCCAGCCCCAGCATTTT. The rearrangement uses TRBV2 and TRBJ1-5, with no clear D. The CDR3 spans 13 residues. Germline-derived CDR1 and CDR2 are SNHLY and FYNNEI. V lost 4 bases to trimming and J lost 7 bases, with 11 bases between them.